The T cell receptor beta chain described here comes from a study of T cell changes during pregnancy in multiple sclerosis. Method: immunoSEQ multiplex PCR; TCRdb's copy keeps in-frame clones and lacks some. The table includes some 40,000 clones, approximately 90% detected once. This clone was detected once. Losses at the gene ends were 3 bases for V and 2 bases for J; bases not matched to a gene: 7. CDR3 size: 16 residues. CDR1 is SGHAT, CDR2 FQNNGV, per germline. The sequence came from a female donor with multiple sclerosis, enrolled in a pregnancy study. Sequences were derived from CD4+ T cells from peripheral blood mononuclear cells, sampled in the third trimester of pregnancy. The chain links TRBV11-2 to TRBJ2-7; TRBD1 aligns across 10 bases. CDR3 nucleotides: TGTGCCAGCAGCTTTTCCCCGACAGGGGGCCCCTACGAGCAGTACTTC. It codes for CASSFSPTGGPYEQYF.